Presented here are 30 T cell receptor beta chains from one specimen sequenced in a study of spatial heterogeneity in lung cancer. Time point described: sample taken at primary tumor resection. The input material, whole RNA from tumor, nontumor lung or frozen PBMC, was sequenced unsorted. TCRdb independently ran MiXCR on the 5' RACE reads; one entry per CDR3 protein. The sample consists of around 13,000 distinct CDR3 sequences, 14% of them appearing once. Sequencing used PBMCs, obtained at surgery. The receptors derive from a male donor with early-stage non-small cell lung cancer.

In this sample, this clonotype turned up many times. The chain recombines TRBV9 with TRBJ2-3, with D hard to call. This CDR3 spans 13 amino acids. The V end was cut by 4 bases, the J end by 0 bases, with 6 bases between. CDR1 is SGDLS, CDR2 YYNGEE, per germline. The CDR3 loop reads CASSPQSTDTQYF. The CDR3 DNA follows: TGTGCCAGCAGCCCTCAAAGCACAGATACGCAGTATTTT.

This clonotype came up once. The chain is built from TRBV5-6 and TRBJ2-3; 10 nucleotides line up with TRBD2. There are 16 residues in the CDR3. Per germline, CDR1 SGHDT and CDR2 YYEEEE. The ends lost 10 bases at V and 0 bases at J; junction bases unmatched: 11. The CDR3 region has the DNA TGTGCCGGTGGGCTAGCGGGGGTTTCTAGCACAGATACGCAGTATTTT. It specifies CAGGLAGVSSTDTQYF.

This clonotype was found many times. This chain connects TRBV5-1 to TRBJ2-1, with TRBD1 as a possible D gene (6 bases). CDR3 length: 13 residues. V lost 0 bases and J lost 5, with 6 bases in between. Germline V lookup: CDR1 SGHRS, CDR2 YFSETQ. In DNA, the CDR3 is TGCGCCAGCAGCTTGGGACAGGACAATGAGCAGTTCTTC. It encodes CASSLGQDNEQFF. Looking up the rest from reference TRBV5-1 and TRBJ2-1 gives the full variable domain: KAGVTQTPRYLIKTRGQQVTLSCSPISGHRSVSWYQQTPGQGLQFLFEYFSETQRNKGNFPGRFSGRQFSNSRSEMNVSTLELGDSALYLCASSLGQDNEQFFGPGTRLTVL.

The sample holds a few counts of this clonotype. The chain couples TRBV7-9 to TRBJ2-1; 8 bases map to TRBD1. J gave up 0 bases and V 1 base, and 8 bases lay outside the gene matches. The CDR3 has 18 residues. Germline assignment: CDR1 SEHNR and CDR2 FQNEAQ (reference sequence). This chain's CDR3 is CASSLGQGSRSSYNEQFF. CDR3 nucleotide sequence: TGTGCCAGCAGCTTAGGACAGGGGAGTAGGAGCTCCTACAATGAGCAGTTCTTC.

The rearrangement uses TRBV12-3 or TRBV12-4 and TRBJ1-3, with unresolved D. The CDR3 is 14 residues long. Trimming stripped 7 bases from V and 5 bases from J, with 15 bases between. The CDR3 loop reads CASITFSGRNTIYF. Written as DNA, the CDR3 is TGTGCCAGCATTACCTTCTCGGGTCGAAACACCATATATTTT.

The table lists this clonotype with a few counts. CDR3 protein: CASSLGIAGLQETQYF. The DNA for the CDR3 is TGTGCCAGCAGTTTGGGGATAGCGGGGCTCCAAGAGACCCAGTACTTC. The V and J genes are TRBV28 and TRBJ2-5; 8 positions agree with TRBD2. This CDR3 is built from 16 residues. CDR1 is MDHEN and CDR2 is SYDVKM in the germline V gene. With 3 bases clipped from V and 1 base from J, the junction kept 7 bases outside the gene matches.

This clonotype occurred many times. This chain joins TRBV2 and TRBJ2-7; D is perhaps TRBD1 or TRBD2 (5 bases each). CDR3 length equals 13 residues. Germline V gene sequence: CDR1 SNHLY, CDR2 FYNNEI. The V and J ends lost 4 bases and 3 bases respectively, with 10 bases between them. The chain's CDR3 is CASSGVGDYEQYF. CDR3 DNA sequence: TGTGCCAGCAGTGGGGTGGGGGACTACGAGCAGTACTTC.

The DNA for the CDR3 is TGCGCCAGCAGCCCAGGGTTGGGGGGCTTTGGAAACACCATATATTTT. Encoded protein: CASSPGLGGFGNTIYF. The chain has TRBV4-3 and TRBJ1-3; possible D gene TRBD1, 6 bases. The length of the CDR3 is 16 residues. Germline CDR1 LGHNA, CDR2 YSLEER. V was trimmed by 4 bases and J by 3 bases, leaving 16 bases between them.

The J gene is TRBJ2-2, the V gene TRBV5-1; 8 nucleotides agree with TRBD1. The V segment lost 4 bases and the J segment 3 bases; nucleotides outside the gene matches: 5. The germline V gene encodes CDR1 SGHRS and CDR2 YFSETQ. This CDR3 has 15 amino acids. In DNA form, the CDR3 reads TGCGCCAGCAGCCTCGACAGGGGCGACACCGGGGAGCTGTTTTTT. It specifies CASSLDRGDTGELFF.

This clonotype was counted at least ten times. The chain joins TRBV27 to TRBJ2-2; perhaps TRBD2 as D (5 bases). V was clipped by 7 bases and J by 3 bases, with 12 bases between them. Germline CDR1 is MNHEY and CDR2 is SMNVEV (reference sequence). CDR3 length: 14 residues. The CDR3 spells CASTPGEYTGELFF. CDR3 DNA: TGTGCCAGCACCCCTGGGGAGTACACCGGGGAGCTGTTTTTT.

This clonotype appeared a few times. The chain carries TRBV27 and TRBJ1-1, with D possibly being TRBD1 (6 bases). Trimming pared 5 bases from V and 0 bases from J, leaving 13 bases between. Per the germline V gene, CDR1 is MNHEY and CDR2 is SMNVEV (reference sequence). The CDR3 contains 15 residues. The CDR3 bases are TGTGCCAGCAGTGATACAGGGCCTTTGAACACTGAAGCTTTCTTT. This gives the protein CASSDTGPLNTEAFF.

The chain joins TRBV7-2 to TRBJ2-4; tentatively, D is TRBD1 (5 bases). V lost 1 base to trimming and J lost 1 base, with 8 bases between them. CDR3 length equals 15 residues. Germline-derived CDR1 and CDR2 are SGHTA and FQGNSA. CDR3 loop: CASSLVGAAKNIQYF. CDR3 nucleotide sequence: TGTGCCAGCAGCTTAGTAGGGGCGGCCAAAAACATTCAGTACTTC.

The table lists this clonotype with a few counts. The rearrangement joins TRBV12-3 or TRBV12-4 to TRBJ2-3, with no clear D. The CDR3 sequence is 13 residues long. Trimming took 2 bases from V and 8 from J, leaving 11 bases between them. The CDR3 here is CASSLSATSTQYF. CDR3 coding DNA: TGTGCCAGCAGTTTATCAGCCACAAGTACGCAGTATTTT.

This clonotype was picked up a small number of times. The chain links TRBV4-2 to TRBJ1-1; no reliable D call. There are 15 residues in the CDR3. Trimming took 0 bases from V and 1 from J, leaving 9 bases between them. CDR1 is LGHNA and CDR2 is YNFKEQ in the germline V gene. The CDR3 coding sequence is TGTGCCAGCAGCCAAGAGGCACAGTCGAACACTGAAGCTTTCTTT. Its protein product is CASSQEAQSNTEAFF.

This clonotype came up a few times. The CDR3 protein is CASSLNPNYGYTF. Written as DNA, the CDR3 is TGTGCCAGCAGCCTGAACCCTAACTATGGCTACACCTTC. This chain uses TRBV28 with TRBJ1-2; D is undetermined. The CDR3 is 13 amino acids. The germline gives CDR1 MDHEN, CDR2 SYDVKM. The ends were cut back, 6 bases at V and 0 bases at J, with 8 bases in the middle.

There are a few counts of this clonotype. The genes are TRBV18 and TRBJ2-5; D gene ambiguous. Germline loops: CDR1 KGHSH, CDR2 LQKENI. The CDR3 extends over 12 amino acids. V was shortened by 8 bases and J by 1 base, with 8 bases between the two germline ends. CDR3 nucleotides: TGTGCCAGCGTACGCGGCCAAGAGACCCAGTACTTC. This translates into CASVRGQETQYF.

Ten or more counts support this clonotype. This rearrangement joins TRBV2 to TRBJ2-5; D gene uncertain. The germline gives CDR1 SNHLY, CDR2 FYNNEI. Trimming stripped 1 base from V and 4 bases from J, with 10 bases between. This CDR3 is built from 14 residues. The CDR3 nucleotides are TGTGCCAGCAGTGAAGTCCCCCAGGCAGAGACCCAGTACTTC. It is translated as CASSEVPQAETQYF.

The chain combines TRBV27 with TRBJ2-3; D possibly uses TRBD1 or TRBD2 (6 bases each). Germline assignment: CDR1 MNHEY and CDR2 SMNVEV (reference sequence). This CDR3 is built from 13 residues. The germline V and J ends were trimmed by 6 bases and 7 bases, with 14 bases remaining between them. The CDR3 DNA sequence: TGTGCCAGCAGGACAGGCGGGGTGAATACGCAGTATTTT. Translating it yields CASRTGGVNTQYF.

There are many counts of this clonotype. This chain connects TRBV6-4 to TRBJ2-1, with 9 bases identical to TRBD1. CDR1 MRHNA and CDR2 SNTAGT come from the germline V gene. The CDR3 spans 14 residues. CDR3 DNA sequence: TGTGGCCGACCCCGGGACAGGGCTTACAATGAGCAGTTCTTC. Translated, it gives CGRPRDRAYNEQFF.

The chain links TRBV5-4 to TRBJ1-5; maybe TRBD1 (5 bases). The CDR3 runs 13 residues. Deletions cut 3 bases from V and 8 bases from J, with 12 bases between. Germline CDR1 reads SGHNT; CDR2 reads YYREEE (reference sequence). CDR3 residues: CASSSDNAEPQHF. CDR3 DNA sequence: TGTGCCAGCAGCTCGGACAACGCAGAGCCCCAGCATTTT.

This clonotype occurred a few times. This chain links TRBV10-3 with TRBJ2-1, with TRBD2 identical over 8 bases. The germline V gene encodes CDR1 ENHRY and CDR2 SYGVKD. Losses at the gene ends were 5 bases for V and 4 bases for J; bases not matched to a gene: 4. The CDR3 is 14 amino acids. CDR3 amino acids: CAISPGGDYNEQFF. CDR3 in DNA: TGTGCCATCAGTCCCGGGGGGGATTACAATGAGCAGTTCTTC.

The V gene is TRBV4-1, the J gene TRBJ1-4, with 8 nucleotides matching TRBD1. Trimming cost V 3 bases and J 8 bases; bases outside gene matches: 11. This CDR3 has 16 amino acids. The germline V gene encodes CDR1 MGHRA and CDR2 YSYEKL. The CDR3 region is CASSHSENRGAEKLFF. The CDR3 region has the DNA TGCGCCAGCAGCCACTCCGAGAACAGGGGGGCGGAAAAACTGTTTTTT.

Only a few counts were recorded for this clonotype. The genes are TRBV15 and TRBJ2-1, with D possibly called TRBD1 or TRBD2 (5 bases each). The CDR3 spans 14 residues. V lost 5 bases, J lost 3 bases, and 11 bases lay in between. Germline V gene lookup returns CDR1 LNHNV and CDR2 YYDKDF (reference sequence). CDR3 protein: CATSGTDSYNEQFF. CDR3 nucleotides: TGTGCCACCAGCGGGACCGACAGCTACAATGAGCAGTTCTTC.

The sample holds a few counts of this clonotype. The V and J genes are TRBV30 and TRBJ2-7; 9 bases fit TRBD1. This CDR3 contains 15 residues. The germline gives CDR1 GTSNPN, CDR2 SVGIG (reference sequence). The J segment lost 1 base and the V segment lost 5 bases, leaving 9 bases of the junction unmatched. The CDR3 loop is CAWGAGTGISYEQYF. The CDR3 DNA is TGTGCCTGGGGCGCTGGGACAGGGATTTCCTACGAGCAGTACTTC.

A few counts support this clonotype. The chain recombines TRBV9 with TRBJ2-7; tentative D call: TRBD2 (6 bases). CDR3 length equals 13 residues. The V gene lost 0 bases and the J gene lost 3 bases, with 7 bases spanning the gap. In germline, CDR1 is SGDLS, CDR2 YYNGEE. In DNA, the CDR3 is TGTGCCAGCAGCGTAGACGGGGGCTACGAGCAGTACTTC. Its protein product is CASSVDGGYEQYF.

J is TRBJ1-1 and V is TRBV11-2, with D hard to call. There are 11 residues in the CDR3. The V end was cut by 5 bases, the J end by 5 bases, with 6 bases between. Looked up from germline, CDR1 is SGHAT and CDR2 is FQNNGV. CDR3 in amino acids: CASSPETEAFF. The CDR3 DNA follows: TGTGCCAGCAGCCCAGAGACTGAAGCTTTCTTT.

CDR3 nucleotides: TGTGCCAGCAGCTTGGTGACGACAGGGAGATTCACAGATACGCAGTATTTT. Protein: CASSLVTTGRFTDTQYF. V is TRBV5-5 and J is TRBJ2-3; 7 nucleotides agree with TRBD1. Germline CDR1 and CDR2: SGHKS and YYEKEE (reference sequence). CDR3 length equals 17 residues. Germline trimming cut 0 bases from V and 2 bases from J; bases unmatched to any gene: 9.

As concerns this clonotype: A much larger clone is a single base away; this may be a read error. This sequence joins TRBV10-1 and TRBJ1-5; maybe TRBD1 (5 bases). This CDR3 spans 14 amino acids. Germline V CDR1 and CDR2: WNHNN, SYGVQD (reference sequence). CDR3 protein: CASCESTGGEPQHF. The CDR3 DNA sequence: TGCGCCAGCTGTGAGTCGACCGGGGGAGAGCCCCAGCATTTT.

This chain connects TRBV2 to TRBJ2-2; 9 positions match TRBD2. V shed 6 bases and J 7 bases; nucleotides not matched to a gene: 9. This CDR3 is built from 15 residues. Germline CDR1 is SNHLY and CDR2 is FYNNEI. In nucleotides, the CDR3 is TGTGCCAGCAGCCGGGGACTAGCATTCCACGGGGAGCTGTTTTTT. Its protein product is CASSRGLAFHGELFF.

The chain recombines TRBV11-1 with TRBJ2-3; perhaps TRBD1 as D (6 bases). The CDR3 length is 13 residues. V lost 3 bases to trimming and J lost 4 bases, with 8 bases between them. CDR1 is SGHAT, CDR2 FQDESV, per germline (reference sequence). CDR3 sequence reads: CASSFPGADTQYF. The CDR3 DNA is TGTGCCAGCAGCTTCCCAGGGGCAGATACGCAGTATTTT.